One T cell receptor beta chain is described in this entry. Its antigen is still unknown. Germline CDR1 MNHNS, CDR2 SASEGT. With V trimmed by 8 bases and J by 6 bases, 5 bases remained unmatched. The CDR3 totals 14 residues. These data originate in a study of cytomegalovirus exposure and HLA in healthy donors. Turning to the study itself: A prior analysis found about 120 million unique TCR beta sequences from 170 million or so T cells.

Notes on the study in general: A few V segments could not be told apart, such as TRBV6-2 and TRBV6-3, and were left out. As a later analysis showed, a missense DCLRE1C variant was linked to trimming of TCR beta V- and J-genes. The study put 160 or so TCR beta chains on its list as cytomegalovirus-associated.

The PCR ran on 60 Vbeta and 13 Jbeta primers. Here immunoSEQ multiplex PCR was the method, and the copy in TCRdb shows in-frame clones only, minus some. The sample contains 130,000 or so clones, 75% of which appear only once. The sequencing sample was made of PBMCs. The TCR originated in a woman between 35 and 50 years old in good health and CMV-seropositive. The rearrangement uses TRBV6-1 and TRBJ1-5, with 12 bases that match TRBD1. DNA for the CDR3: TGTGCCAGCGGGGGACAGGGGGCAGGTCAGCCCCAGCATTTT. Protein sequence: CASGGQGAGQPQHF.